This entry lists 21 T cell receptor beta chains sequenced from one sample in a study of cytomegalovirus exposure and HLA in healthy donors (dated by TCRdb to about 2017). Library preparation employed the immunoSEQ multiplex PCR assay. For the multiplex PCR, a mixture combining 60 forward primers for TCR Vbeta segments and 13 reverse primers for TCR Jbeta segments was used. This is the immuneACCESS table as TCRdb keeps it, with only in-frame sequences that have V and J called. A part of the clones is gone; compared with another copy, unresolved V genes explain less than half, and the rest is unexplained. Within this sample are some 160,000 clones, with over 70% of them counted one time only. More than 0.45% of the sample goes to the ten largest clones. Sequences were obtained from PBMCs. The source of these receptors is a woman aged 50 to 65 in good health and CMV-seronegative.

The gene calls are TRBV11-2 and TRBJ1-4; a weak D match, TRBD1 (6 bases). Trimming removed 1 base at V and 4 bases at J, with 13 bases between. CDR3 length equals 16 residues. Germline CDR1 and CDR2: SGHAT and FQNNGV. The CDR3 nucleotides are TGTGCCAGCAGCTTAGTACGGTCAGGGGTTAATGAAAAACTGTTTTTT. This gives the protein CASSLVRSGVNEKLFF. The full variable domain, in which reference TRBV11-2 and TRBJ1-4 provide the parts outside the CDR3, is EAGVAQSPRYKIIEKRQSVAFWCNPISGHATLYWYQQILGQGPKLLIQFQNNGVVDDSQLPKDRFSAERLKGVDSTLKIQPAKLEDSAVYLCASSLVRSGVNEKLFFGSGTQLSVL.

This chain connects TRBV15 to TRBJ2-5; TRBD2 agrees at 9 bases. Looked up from germline, CDR1 is LNHNV and CDR2 is YYDKDF (reference sequence). J lost 5 bases, V lost 5 bases, and 9 bases had no gene match. This CDR3 is 15 amino acids long. The CDR3 here is CATSEQLAGVETQYF. CDR3 in DNA: TGTGCCACCAGCGAACAGTTAGCGGGAGTTGAGACCCAGTACTTC.

The chain employs TRBV7-9 and TRBJ2-5, with 7 nucleotides matching TRBD2. The CDR3 is 14 residues long. Per the germline V gene, CDR1 is SEHNR and CDR2 is FQNEAQ (reference sequence). With 5 bases clipped from V and 4 bases from J, the junction kept 7 bases outside the gene matches. This chain's CDR3 is CASSQTSLGETQYF. In DNA, the CDR3 is TGTGCCAGCAGCCAGACTAGCCTTGGAGAGACCCAGTACTTC.

The chain joins TRBV28 to TRBJ1-5, with TRBD1 matching over 11 bases. This CDR3 has 19 amino acids. The V and J ends lost 3 bases and 2 bases, in that order; junction bases with no gene match: 12. Germline CDR1 is MDHEN and CDR2 is SYDVKM. This CDR3 reads CASSFHWDRGWSGNQPQHF. The CDR3 region has the DNA TGTGCCAGCAGTTTTCATTGGGACAGGGGGTGGAGTGGCAATCAGCCCCAGCATTTT.

The gene calls are TRBV5-4 and TRBJ2-3; D perhaps matches TRBD1 (6 bases). V was trimmed by 4 bases and J by 3 bases, leaving 21 bases between them. CDR1 SGHNT and CDR2 YYREEE come from the germline V gene (reference sequence). CDR3 length: 17 amino acids. CDR3 amino acids: CASSRETGPSSTDTQYF. The CDR3 DNA sequence: TGTGCCAGCAGCAGGGAAACAGGGCCATCAAGTACAGATACGCAGTATTTT.

This chain joins TRBV7-9 and TRBJ1-1; D gene unclear. The CDR3 length is 14 residues. Germline CDR1 SEHNR, CDR2 FQNEAQ (reference sequence). Trimming left V 0 bases short and J 4 bases short, with 9 bases between. The CDR3 sequence is CASSLASRGTEAFF. The DNA for the CDR3 is TGTGCCAGCAGCTTAGCATCGAGAGGCACTGAAGCTTTCTTT.

The V and J genes are TRBV7-2 and TRBJ1-4; TRBD1 might be the D (5 bases). Between the trimmed V and J ends, which lost 4 bases and 3 bases, there was a span of 18 bases. Per germline, CDR1 SGHTA and CDR2 FQGNSA. The CDR3 is made up of 17 amino acids. The CDR3 loop is CASSSGTSLGPNEKLFF. The CDR3, as DNA: TGTGCCAGCAGCTCGGGGACTAGCTTGGGGCCTAATGAAAAACTGTTTTTT.

V gene TRBV11-2 combines with J gene TRBJ2-7; 10 bases are shared with TRBD1. Trimming took 5 bases from V and 6 from J; bases not matched to a gene: 7. Germline V gene data show CDR1 as SGHAT and CDR2 as FQNNGV. This CDR3 comprises 14 residues. In DNA, the CDR3 is TGTGCCAGCAGCGCAGGCGGACAGGGGGGCGAGCAGTACTTC. It specifies CASSAGGQGGEQYF.

This clone has more than one count but fewer than ten. This chain uses TRBV9 with TRBJ1-3, with a weak D call TRBD1 (5 bases). Between the trimmed V and J ends, which lost 4 bases and 0 bases, there was a span of 17 bases. Germline CDR1 and CDR2: SGDLS and YYNGEE. CDR3 length: 17 amino acids. CDR3 in amino acids: CASSLSLGASSGNTIYF. CDR3 bases: TGTGCCAGCAGCCTTAGTCTTGGGGCCTCCTCTGGAAACACCATATATTTT. Combining the CDR3 with reference TRBV9 and TRBJ1-3 gives the whole variable domain DSGVTQTPKHLITATGQRVTLRCSPRSGDLSVYWYQQSLDQGLQFLIQYYNGEERAKGNILERFSAQQFPDLHSELNLSSLELGDSALYFCASSLSLGASSGNTIYFGEGSWLTVV.

The V call is TRBV10-1, the J call TRBJ2-3; 11 bases align to TRBD2. Germline CDR1 reads WNHNN; CDR2 reads SYGVQD (reference sequence). The V and J ends lost 3 bases and 5 bases, in that order; junction bases with no gene match: 7. This CDR3 is built from 16 residues. The CDR3 sequence is CASSDRLAGGGDTQYF. The DNA of the CDR3 is TGCGCCAGCAGTGATCGGCTAGCGGGAGGAGGAGATACGCAGTATTTT.

This clone has a handful of counts. V and J are TRBV4-3 and TRBJ2-3, with a weak D call TRBD2 (5 bases). The CDR3 consists of 17 residues. V gave up 0 bases and J gave up 1 base, with 14 bases separating them. From germline, CDR1 is LGHNA and CDR2 YSLEER. In DNA form, the CDR3 reads TGCGCCAGCAGCCAAGATATGAGGAGCGGTGGCACAGATACGCAGTATTTT. This encodes CASSQDMRSGGTDTQYF.

Here the CDR3 reads CASSFRNPGTSGGPSYEQYF. The CDR3 region has the DNA TGTGCCAGTAGTTTCAGAAACCCCGGGACTAGCGGAGGGCCCTCCTACGAGCAGTACTTC. This sequence joins TRBV19 and TRBJ2-7; TRBD2 aligns across 11 bases. The CDR3 covers 20 residues. The germline V gene encodes CDR1 LNHDA and CDR2 SQIVND (reference sequence). J was trimmed by 0 bases and V by 5 bases; bases with no gene match: 18.

This chain connects TRBV14 to TRBJ1-2; perhaps TRBD1 as D (5 bases). Germline V gene data show CDR1 as SGHDN and CDR2 as FVKESK. V lost 2 bases and J 5 bases, leaving 15 bases between the germline ends. This CDR3 is 15 amino acids long. The CDR3 region has the DNA TGTGCCAGCAGCCAACAGGGTTCGCTTTCATATGGCTACACCTTC. Its protein product is CASSQQGSLSYGYTF.

This chain links TRBV5-1 with TRBJ2-2, with 9 bases lining up with TRBD2. V was pared by 2 bases and J by 8 bases, with 7 bases of the junction left unmatched. CDR1 is SGHRS, CDR2 YFSETQ, per germline. The CDR3 runs to 15 residues. The CDR3 loop reads CASSFQAGGSGELFF. The CDR3 bases are TGCGCCAGCAGCTTCCAAGCGGGAGGATCTGGGGAGCTGTTTTTT.

This clone was seen only once. As DNA, the CDR3 is TGTGCCAGCAGCCCCCCCGGGGGACCGGCGGAGACCCAGTACTTC. Translation: CASSPPGGPAETQYF. This chain uses TRBV5-6 with TRBJ2-5, with D maybe TRBD2 (6 bases). The CDR3 is made up of 15 amino acids. Trimming removed 4 bases at V and 5 bases at J, with 18 bases between. The germline CDR1 and CDR2 sequences are SGHDT and YYEEEE.

This clone was seen only a few times. The gene calls are TRBV5-1 and TRBJ2-2, with a tentative D call TRBD2 (6 bases). The CDR3 spans 17 residues. The V end was cut by 2 bases, the J end by 0 bases, with 14 bases between. Germline CDR1 SGHRS, CDR2 YFSETQ. The CDR3 DNA follows: TGCGCCAGCAGCTTCACTCCCGGACTAACGAACACCGGGGAGCTGTTTTTT. Protein product: CASSFTPGLTNTGELFF. The full variable domain, in which reference TRBV5-1 and TRBJ2-2 provide the parts outside the CDR3, is KAGVTQTPRYLIKTRGQQVTLSCSPISGHRSVSWYQQTPGQGLQFLFEYFSETQRNKGNFPGRFSGRQFSNSRSEMNVSTLELGDSALYLCASSFTPGLTNTGELFFGEGSRLTVL.

CDR3 DNA: TGTGCCAGCAAAGGGACAAGTCATAATTCACCCCTCCACTTT. Protein sequence: CASKGTSHNSPLHF. The V and J genes are TRBV27 and TRBJ1-6; possible D gene TRBD1, 6 bases. Germline V gene sequence: CDR1 MNHEY, CDR2 SMNVEV (reference sequence). The length of the CDR3 is 14 residues. Trimming left V 7 bases short and J 5 bases short, with 12 bases between.

This chain connects TRBV15 to TRBJ2-7; the D is unclear. Germline V lookup: CDR1 LNHNV, CDR2 YYDKDF (reference sequence). Trimming took 5 bases from V and 5 from J, leaving 16 bases between them. The CDR3 covers 14 residues. The CDR3 region has the DNA TGTGCCACCAGCCTAGGAATAGGTAGGAACGAGCAGTACTTC. Protein: CATSLGIGRNEQYF.

The CDR3 protein is CAISGPASYNEQFF. CDR3 sequence (DNA): TGTGCCATCAGTGGACCAGCGTCCTACAATGAGCAGTTCTTC. J is TRBJ2-1 and V is TRBV10-3; no clear D. CDR3 length: 14 amino acids. CDR1 and CDR2 (germline): ENHRY, SYGVKD. V was pared by 4 bases and J by 1 base, with 8 bases between.

This sequence joins TRBV5-1 and TRBJ2-5; maybe TRBD2 (5 bases). The ends were cut back, 1 base at V and 2 bases at J, with 9 bases in the middle. The germline CDR1 and CDR2 sequences are SGHRS and YFSETQ. The CDR3 totals 14 residues. CDR3 in amino acids: CASSLNTGQETQYF. The CDR3 coding sequence is TGCGCCAGCAGCTTGAATACGGGACAAGAGACCCAGTACTTC.

This clone occurred once. This chain connects TRBV15 to TRBJ1-4; no definite D call. The length of the CDR3 is 15 residues. Germline values: CDR1 LNHNV, CDR2 YYDKDF (reference sequence). The V end lost 3 bases, the J end lost 10 bases, and 18 bases lay between the germline ends. The CDR3 loop is CATSSAGSVRGKLFF. In DNA, the CDR3 is TGTGCCACCAGCAGTGCCGGGTCGGTGCGCGGAAAACTGTTTTTT.